Reported below is one T cell receptor (beta chain). Using its own MiXCR run on the RT-PCR reads, TCRdb lists one record per CDR3 protein. The sample contains about 680,000 distinct CDR3 sequences, around 14% of which appear only once. The source of this sequence is a female donor in good health, serving as a healthy control. Sequenced sample: memory CD4+ T cells from blood.

The CDR3 nucleotides read TGTGCCAGCAGCCCCCGCTCCGGCCCCCTAGCAATGGAGCAGTTCTTC. Translating gives CASSPRSGPLAMEQFF. This chain joins TRBV7-8 and TRBJ2-1; tentative D call: TRBD2 (5 bases). The CDR3 length is 16 residues. Germline V CDR1 and CDR2: SGHVS, FQNEAQ. With 5 bases removed from V and 10 bases from J, the gap between germline ends came to 24 bases.